These T cell receptor beta chains were read from a single sample in a study of cytomegalovirus exposure and HLA in healthy donors. Measured with immunoSEQ multiplex PCR; TCRdb has only the in-frame clones, and not every one. The data hold around 130,000 clones, with 75% to 85% observed a single time. The sequenced sample consisted of PBMCs. Every receptor here comes from a woman aged 40 to 50 in good health and CMV-seropositive. Each CDR3 is given without its conserved first and last residue. The D gene is left open where the match is weak.

V gene: TRBV4-1
J gene: TRBJ1-5
D gene: NA
CDR3 protein: ASSQMLQGFSNQPQH

V gene: TRBV11-2
J gene: TRBJ2-1
D gene: TRBD2
CDR3 protein: ASSRLAGAFYNEQF

V gene: TRBV5-1
J gene: TRBJ2-2
D gene: TRBD1
CDR3 protein: ASSLRDRYTGELF

V gene: TRBV19
J gene: TRBJ1-2
D gene: TRBD1
CDR3 protein: ASKRTGTHYGYT

V gene: TRBV6-6
J gene: TRBJ1-2
D gene: NA
CDR3 protein: ASSPGGDGYT

V gene: TRBV19
J gene: TRBJ1-6
D gene: NA
CDR3 protein: ASSIDRLISSPLH

V gene: TRBV2
J gene: TRBJ1-1
D gene: NA
CDR3 protein: ASSHGQSNTEAF

V gene: TRBV7-8
J gene: TRBJ2-1
D gene: TRBD1
CDR3 protein: ASSPPDRVNNEQF

V gene: TRBV5-1
J gene: TRBJ2-5
D gene: TRBD1
CDR3 protein: ASSSTGNQETQY

V gene: TRBV2
J gene: TRBJ2-1
D gene: NA
CDR3 protein: ATQGTSSSYNEQF

V gene: TRBV10-3
J gene: TRBJ1-1
D gene: NA
CDR3 protein: AISPMNTEAF

V gene: TRBV10-3
J gene: TRBJ2-2
D gene: TRBD2
CDR3 protein: AILASGGPPSELF

V gene: TRBV11-2
J gene: TRBJ2-5
D gene: NA
CDR3 protein: ASSHPGGETQY

V gene: TRBV6-5
J gene: TRBJ2-1
D gene: TRBD2
CDR3 protein: ASSWLAGEVGNEQF

V gene: TRBV7-2
J gene: TRBJ2-7
D gene: NA
CDR3 protein: ASSLLSSTGPFGEQY

V gene: TRBV28
J gene: TRBJ2-7
D gene: TRBD1
CDR3 protein: ASMGDSLLGEQY

V gene: TRBV28
J gene: TRBJ1-1
D gene: NA
CDR3 protein: ASSLLGITEAF

V gene: TRBV25-1
J gene: TRBJ2-1
D gene: TRBD1
CDR3 protein: ASKGSGTGEGWRNEQF

V gene: TRBV9
J gene: TRBJ2-7
D gene: TRBD1
CDR3 protein: ASSPWGQGRAYEQY

V gene: TRBV6-5
J gene: TRBJ1-3
D gene: TRBD1
CDR3 protein: ASSSDRGTGNTIY

V gene: TRBV4-3
J gene: TRBJ2-5
D gene: TRBD1
CDR3 protein: ASSLTQGAQETQY

V gene: TRBV28
J gene: TRBJ1-2
D gene: NA
CDR3 protein: ASSRFRDNGYT

V gene: TRBV7-9
J gene: TRBJ1-4
D gene: TRBD1
CDR3 protein: ASSSGTGVLNEKLF

V gene: TRBV28
J gene: TRBJ2-7
D gene: NA
CDR3 protein: ASHRGQDSYEQY

V gene: TRBV19
J gene: TRBJ1-3
D gene: NA
CDR3 protein: ASRIQGLRYSGNTIY

V gene: TRBV11-1
J gene: TRBJ2-1
D gene: TRBD2
CDR3 protein: ASSPQGGSSYNEQF

V gene: TRBV6-1
J gene: TRBJ2-7
D gene: NA
CDR3 protein: ASSERGFPSYEQY

V gene: TRBV5-1
J gene: TRBJ2-1
D gene: TRBD2
CDR3 protein: ASSVPSGGHNEQF

V gene: TRBV15
J gene: TRBJ2-1
D gene: NA
CDR3 protein: ATSRDLGNYNEQF

V gene: TRBV10-2
J gene: TRBJ2-3
D gene: TRBD2
CDR3 protein: ASSVTSGGAVVEDTQY

V gene: TRBV30
J gene: TRBJ2-7
D gene: NA
CDR3 protein: AWSAVVGGEQY

V gene: TRBV7-3
J gene: TRBJ2-1
D gene: TRBD2
CDR3 protein: ASSSPLAANEQF

V gene: TRBV18
J gene: TRBJ1-4
D gene: NA
CDR3 protein: ASHDPSEKLF

V gene: TRBV6-5
J gene: TRBJ2-1
D gene: NA
CDR3 protein: ASSYRRANEQF

V gene: TRBV10-1
J gene: TRBJ2-5
D gene: NA
CDR3 protein: ASSRTVQETQY

V gene: TRBV6-5
J gene: TRBJ2-1
D gene: NA
CDR3 protein: ASSYGAGPDEQF

V gene: TRBV20-1
J gene: TRBJ2-5
D gene: NA
CDR3 protein: SVPFRETQY

V gene: TRBV25-1
J gene: TRBJ2-7
D gene: NA
CDR3 protein: ASSTTQSSYEQY

V gene: TRBV2
J gene: TRBJ1-6
D gene: NA
CDR3 protein: ASSEVPSGGNSPLH

V gene: TRBV25-1
J gene: TRBJ1-4
D gene: NA
CDR3 protein: ASRTGVEKLF

V gene: TRBV7-9
J gene: TRBJ2-5
D gene: TRBD2
CDR3 protein: ASSLLTSGGAQETQY

V gene: TRBV9
J gene: TRBJ2-3
D gene: TRBD2
CDR3 protein: ASSVAGGADTQY

V gene: TRBV13
J gene: TRBJ2-1
D gene: NA
CDR3 protein: ASTPGRDNYNEQF

V gene: TRBV15
J gene: TRBJ2-1
D gene: NA
CDR3 protein: ATSQETKAYNEQF

V gene: TRBV4-2
J gene: TRBJ1-5
D gene: TRBD1
CDR3 protein: ASSQGQGWNQPQH

V gene: TRBV5-4
J gene: TRBJ2-1
D gene: NA
CDR3 protein: ASSPPEGRYNEQF

V gene: TRBV19
J gene: TRBJ2-7
D gene: NA
CDR3 protein: ASSIAPPYEQY

V gene: TRBV19
J gene: TRBJ1-5
D gene: NA
CDR3 protein: ASSPMGGPPQH

V gene: TRBV4-2
J gene: TRBJ1-1
D gene: TRBD1
CDR3 protein: ASSQLQGAGILNTEAF

V gene: TRBV19
J gene: TRBJ2-1
D gene: NA
CDR3 protein: ASTYSGDSYNEQF

V gene: TRBV9
J gene: TRBJ2-1
D gene: TRBD2
CDR3 protein: ASTLAGIGEQF